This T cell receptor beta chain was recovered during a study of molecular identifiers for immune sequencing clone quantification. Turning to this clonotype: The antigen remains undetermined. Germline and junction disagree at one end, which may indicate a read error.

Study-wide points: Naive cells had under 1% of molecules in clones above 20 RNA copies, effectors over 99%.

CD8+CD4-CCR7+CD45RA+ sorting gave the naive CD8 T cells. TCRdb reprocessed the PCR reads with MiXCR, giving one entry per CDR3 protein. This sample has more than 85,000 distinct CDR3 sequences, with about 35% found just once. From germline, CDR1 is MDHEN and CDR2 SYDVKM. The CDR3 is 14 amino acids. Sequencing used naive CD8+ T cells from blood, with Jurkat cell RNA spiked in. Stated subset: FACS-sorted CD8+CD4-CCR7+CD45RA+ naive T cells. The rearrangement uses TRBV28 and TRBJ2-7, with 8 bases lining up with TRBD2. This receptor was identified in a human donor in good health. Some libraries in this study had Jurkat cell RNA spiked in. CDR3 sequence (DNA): TGTGCCAGCACCTCGCTCGGGGGGGAGTACGAGCAGAACTTC. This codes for CASTSLGGEYEQNF.